This TCR beta chain was observed in a study of T cells in Graves' hyperthyroidism and ophthalmopathy. RNA transcripts provided the source from which TCR beta CDR3 regions were amplified. Researchers ran a first-round RT-PCR on the TCR CDR3 using the HTBI primer set. TCRdb independently ran MiXCR on the multiplex PCR reads; one entry per CDR3 protein. The sample comprises around 520,000 distinct CDR3 sequences, roughly 14% of which are singletons, and around 17% rests with the top ten. Germline V gives CDR1 SGDLS, CDR2 YYNGEE. This CDR3 region has 15 residues. V shed 0 bases and J 4 bases; nucleotides not matched to a gene: 2.

This receptor was identified in a woman between 18 and 30 years old with Graves' hyperthyroidism. The chain couples TRBV9 to TRBJ1-5, with 9 bases lining up with TRBD1. What was sequenced was blood. CDR3 sequence: CASSVAGTGNQPQHF. As DNA, the CDR3 is TGTGCCAGCAGCGTAGCCGGGACAGGGAATCAGCCCCAGCATTTT.